This T cell receptor beta chain comes out of a study of T cells in Graves' hyperthyroidism and ophthalmopathy. Patients having uncontrolled infection, another autoimmune disease, pregnancy or lactation were not included. Germline values: CDR1 SGHVS, CDR2 FQNEAQ. The CDR3 loop spans 14 amino acids. V was shortened by 4 bases and J by 2 bases, with 9 bases between the two germline ends. This clonotype has a count of ten or more. Using RNA transcripts as the source, TCR beta CDR3 regions were amplified. An initial round of RT-PCR targeting the TCR CDR3 relied on the HTBI primer set. TCRdb re-called the multiplex PCR reads with MiXCR, one entry per CDR3 protein. The sample has some 650,000 distinct CDR3 sequences, more than 15% seen once.

Material for sequencing was blood. The chain links TRBV7-8 to TRBJ2-1; D uncertain. The sequence came from a woman aged 40 to 50 with Graves' ophthalmopathy. In nucleotides, the CDR3 is TGTGCCAGCAGCTACGGAGACCCCTACAATGAGCAGTTCTTC. This gives the protein CASSYGDPYNEQFF.